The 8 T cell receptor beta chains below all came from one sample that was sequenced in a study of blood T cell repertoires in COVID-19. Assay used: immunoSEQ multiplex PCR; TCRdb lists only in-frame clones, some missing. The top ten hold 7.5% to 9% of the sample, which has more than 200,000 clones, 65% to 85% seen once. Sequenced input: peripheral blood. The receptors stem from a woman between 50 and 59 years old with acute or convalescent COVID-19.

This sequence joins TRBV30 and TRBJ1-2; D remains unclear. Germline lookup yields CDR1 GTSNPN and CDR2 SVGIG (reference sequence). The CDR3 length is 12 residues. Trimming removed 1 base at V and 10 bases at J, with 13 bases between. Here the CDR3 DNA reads TGTGCCTGGAGTGAATATGGGCAGGACTACACCTTC. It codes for CAWSEYGQDYTF.

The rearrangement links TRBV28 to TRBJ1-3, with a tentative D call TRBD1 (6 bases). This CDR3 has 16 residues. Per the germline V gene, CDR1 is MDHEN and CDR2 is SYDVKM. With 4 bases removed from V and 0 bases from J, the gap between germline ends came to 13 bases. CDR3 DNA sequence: TGTGCCAGCAGTTCTAGGGGGGGACGCTCTGGAAACACCATATATTTT. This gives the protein CASSSRGGRSGNTIYF.

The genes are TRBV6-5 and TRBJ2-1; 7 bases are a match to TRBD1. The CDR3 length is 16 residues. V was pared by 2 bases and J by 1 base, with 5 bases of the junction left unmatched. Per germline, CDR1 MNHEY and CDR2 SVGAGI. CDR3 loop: CASSYSDRESYNEQFF. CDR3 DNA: TGTGCCAGCAGTTACAGTGACAGGGAATCCTACAATGAGCAGTTCTTC.

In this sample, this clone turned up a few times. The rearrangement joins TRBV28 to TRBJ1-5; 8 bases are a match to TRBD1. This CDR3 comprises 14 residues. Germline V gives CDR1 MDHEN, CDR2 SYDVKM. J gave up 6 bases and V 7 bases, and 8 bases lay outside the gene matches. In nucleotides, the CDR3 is TGTGCCAGCAAACCGGGGACAGGTGGTCAGCCCCAGCATTTT. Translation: CASKPGTGGQPQHF.

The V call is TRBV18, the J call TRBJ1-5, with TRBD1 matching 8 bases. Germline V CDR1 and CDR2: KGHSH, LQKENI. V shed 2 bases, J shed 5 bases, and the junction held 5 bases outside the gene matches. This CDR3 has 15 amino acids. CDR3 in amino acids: CASSPGQGPHQPQHF. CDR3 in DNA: TGTGCCAGCTCACCAGGACAGGGACCGCATCAGCCCCAGCATTTT.

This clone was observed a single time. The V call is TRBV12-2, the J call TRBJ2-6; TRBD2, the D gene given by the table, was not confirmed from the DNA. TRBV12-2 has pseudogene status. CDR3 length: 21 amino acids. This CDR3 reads CASRLAKGTTLEGWWANVLTF. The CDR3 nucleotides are TGTGCAAGTCGCTTAGCGAAGGGGACTACGCTAGAAGGTTGGTGGGCCAACGTCCTGACTTTC.

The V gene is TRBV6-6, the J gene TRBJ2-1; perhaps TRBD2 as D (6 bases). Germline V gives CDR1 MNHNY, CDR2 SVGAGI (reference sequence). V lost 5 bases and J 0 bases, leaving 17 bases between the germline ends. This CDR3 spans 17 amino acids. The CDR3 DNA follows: TGTGCCAGCAGTCCTAACCAACTAGCCCGCTCCTACAATGAGCAGTTCTTC. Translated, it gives CASSPNQLARSYNEQFF.

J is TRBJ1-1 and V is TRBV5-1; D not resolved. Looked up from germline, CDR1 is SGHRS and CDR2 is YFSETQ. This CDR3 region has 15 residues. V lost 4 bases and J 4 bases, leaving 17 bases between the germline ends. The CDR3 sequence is CASSLDTGSLTEAFF. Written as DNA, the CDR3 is TGCGCCAGCAGCCTCGACACCGGCAGCCTCACTGAAGCTTTCTTT.